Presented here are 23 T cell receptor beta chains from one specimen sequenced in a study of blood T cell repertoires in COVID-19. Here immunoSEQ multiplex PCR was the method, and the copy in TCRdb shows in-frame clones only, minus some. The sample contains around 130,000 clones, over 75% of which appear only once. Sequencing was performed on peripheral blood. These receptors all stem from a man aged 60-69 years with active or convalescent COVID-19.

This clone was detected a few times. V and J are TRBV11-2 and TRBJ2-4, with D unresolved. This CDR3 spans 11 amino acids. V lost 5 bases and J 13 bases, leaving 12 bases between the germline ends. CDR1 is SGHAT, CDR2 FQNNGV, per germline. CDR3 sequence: CASSQSTQQYF. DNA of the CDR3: TGTGCCAGCAGCCAGTCGACACAACAGTACTTC.

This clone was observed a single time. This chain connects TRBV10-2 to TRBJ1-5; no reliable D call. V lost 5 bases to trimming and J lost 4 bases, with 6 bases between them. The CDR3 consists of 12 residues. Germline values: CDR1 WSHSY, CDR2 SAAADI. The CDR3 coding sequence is TGCGCCAGCAGTACGGGAAATCAGCCCCAGCATTTT. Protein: CASSTGNQPQHF.

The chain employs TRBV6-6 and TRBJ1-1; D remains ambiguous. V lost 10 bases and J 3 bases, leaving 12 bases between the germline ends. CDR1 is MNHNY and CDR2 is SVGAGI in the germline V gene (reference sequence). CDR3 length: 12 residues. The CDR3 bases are TGTGCCATCGCGACTGGGTACACTGAAGCTTTCTTT. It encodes CAIATGYTEAFF.

This chain's CDR3 is CASSPPTPANTEAFF. The CDR3, as DNA: TGTGCCAGCTCACCACCGACACCTGCGAACACTGAAGCTTTCTTT. The J gene is TRBJ1-1, the V gene TRBV18, with unresolved D. V dropped 0 bases and J dropped 1 base, with 9 bases sitting between them. Looked up from germline, CDR1 is KGHSH and CDR2 is LQKENI. The CDR3 has 15 amino acids.

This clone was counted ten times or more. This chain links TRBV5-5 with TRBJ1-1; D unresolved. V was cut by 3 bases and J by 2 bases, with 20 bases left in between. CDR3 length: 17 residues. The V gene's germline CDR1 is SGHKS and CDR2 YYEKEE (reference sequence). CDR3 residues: CASSSRPLDGENTEAFF. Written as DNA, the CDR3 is TGTGCCAGCAGCTCCCGCCCCCTAGACGGGGAAAACACTGAAGCTTTCTTT.

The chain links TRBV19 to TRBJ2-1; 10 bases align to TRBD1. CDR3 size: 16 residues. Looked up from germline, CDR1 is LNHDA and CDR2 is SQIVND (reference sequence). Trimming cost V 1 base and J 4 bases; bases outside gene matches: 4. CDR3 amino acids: CASSIGQGARYNEQFF. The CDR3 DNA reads TGTGCCAGTAGTATAGGACAGGGGGCAAGATACAATGAGCAGTTCTTC. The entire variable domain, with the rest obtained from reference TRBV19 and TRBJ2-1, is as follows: DGGITQSPKYLFRKEGQNVTLSCEQNLNHDAMYWYRQDPGQGLRLIYYSQIVNDFQKGDIAEGYSVSREKKESFPLTVTSAQKNPTAFYLCASSIGQGARYNEQFFGPGTRLTVL.

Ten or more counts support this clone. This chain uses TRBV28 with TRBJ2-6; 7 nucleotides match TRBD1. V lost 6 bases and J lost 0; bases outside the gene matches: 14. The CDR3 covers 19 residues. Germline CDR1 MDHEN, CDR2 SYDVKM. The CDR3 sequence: CASSPWSTGRISGANVLTF. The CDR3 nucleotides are TGTGCCAGCAGCCCATGGTCGACAGGGAGAATCTCTGGGGCCAACGTCCTGACTTTC.

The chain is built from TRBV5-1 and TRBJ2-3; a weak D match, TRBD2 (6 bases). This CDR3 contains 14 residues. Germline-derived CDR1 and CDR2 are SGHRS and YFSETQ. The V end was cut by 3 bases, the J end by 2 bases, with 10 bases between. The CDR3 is CASSSGVATDTQYF. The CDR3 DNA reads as TGCGCCAGCAGCTCGGGGGTGGCCACAGATACGCAGTATTTT.

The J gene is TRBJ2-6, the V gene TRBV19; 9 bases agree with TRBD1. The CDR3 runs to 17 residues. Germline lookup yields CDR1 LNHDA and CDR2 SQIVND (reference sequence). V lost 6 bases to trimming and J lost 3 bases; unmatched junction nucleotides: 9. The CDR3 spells CASSDRGTGRGANVLTF. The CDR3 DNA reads TGTGCCAGTAGCGACCGCGGGACAGGGCGTGGGGCCAACGTCCTGACTTTC.

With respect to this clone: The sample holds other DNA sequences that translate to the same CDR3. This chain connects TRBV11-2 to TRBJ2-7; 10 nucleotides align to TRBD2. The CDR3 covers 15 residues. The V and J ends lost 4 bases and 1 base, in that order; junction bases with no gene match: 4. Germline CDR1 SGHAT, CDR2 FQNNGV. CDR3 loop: CASSSRTSGSYEQYF. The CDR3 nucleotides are TGTGCCAGCAGCTCGCGGACTAGCGGATCCTACGAGCAGTACTTC.

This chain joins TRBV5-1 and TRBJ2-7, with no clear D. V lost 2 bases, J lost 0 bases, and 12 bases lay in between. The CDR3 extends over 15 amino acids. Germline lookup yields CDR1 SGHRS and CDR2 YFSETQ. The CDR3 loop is CASSFQAGSSYEQYF. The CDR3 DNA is TGCGCCAGCAGCTTCCAGGCAGGAAGCTCCTACGAGCAGTACTTC.

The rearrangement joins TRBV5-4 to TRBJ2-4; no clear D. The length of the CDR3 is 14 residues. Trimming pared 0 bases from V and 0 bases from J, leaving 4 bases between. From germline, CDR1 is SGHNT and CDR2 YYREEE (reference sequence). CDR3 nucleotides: TGTGCCAGCAGCTTGGTCGGAGCCAAAAACATTCAGTACTTC. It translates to CASSLVGAKNIQYF.

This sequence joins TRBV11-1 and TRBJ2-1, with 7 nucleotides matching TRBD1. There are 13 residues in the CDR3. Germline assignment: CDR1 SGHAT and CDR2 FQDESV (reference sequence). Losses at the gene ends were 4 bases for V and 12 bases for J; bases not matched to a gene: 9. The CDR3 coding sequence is TGTGCCAGCAGCTCCGGACAGGCAATAGGGCAGTTCTTC. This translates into CASSSGQAIGQFF.

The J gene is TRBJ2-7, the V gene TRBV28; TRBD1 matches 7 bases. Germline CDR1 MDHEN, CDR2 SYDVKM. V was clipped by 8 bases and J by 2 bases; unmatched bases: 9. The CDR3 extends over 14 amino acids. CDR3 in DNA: TGTGCCAGCGGTCCGAGACAGGGCCCCTACGAGCAGTACTTC. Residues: CASGPRQGPYEQYF.

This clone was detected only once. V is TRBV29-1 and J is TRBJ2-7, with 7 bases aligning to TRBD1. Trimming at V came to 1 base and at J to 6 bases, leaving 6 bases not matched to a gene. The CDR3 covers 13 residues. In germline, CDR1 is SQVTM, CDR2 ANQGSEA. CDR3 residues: CSVEGQGHSEQYF. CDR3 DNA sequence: TGCAGCGTTGAAGGACAGGGCCACTCCGAGCAGTACTTC.

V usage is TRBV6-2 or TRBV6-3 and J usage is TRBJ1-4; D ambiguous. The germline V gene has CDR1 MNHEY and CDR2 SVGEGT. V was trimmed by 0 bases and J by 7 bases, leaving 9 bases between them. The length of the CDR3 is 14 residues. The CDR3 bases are TGTGCCAGCAGTTACTCCGGGTTCGGTGAAAAACTGTTTTTT. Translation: CASSYSGFGEKLFF.

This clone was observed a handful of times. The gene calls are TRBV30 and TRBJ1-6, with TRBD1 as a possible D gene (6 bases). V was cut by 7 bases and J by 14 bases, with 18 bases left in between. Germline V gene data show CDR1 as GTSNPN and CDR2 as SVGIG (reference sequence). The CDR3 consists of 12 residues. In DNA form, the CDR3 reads TGTGCCTTCGGGACAACTAGTGGGTCCCTCCACTTT. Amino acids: CAFGTTSGSLHF. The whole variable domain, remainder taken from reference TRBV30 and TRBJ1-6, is SQTIHQWPATLVQPVGSPLSLECTVEGTSNPNLYWYRQAAGRGLQLLFYSVGIGQISSEVPQNLSASRPQDRQFILSSKKLLLSDSGFYLCAFGTTSGSLHFGNGTRLTVT.

As DNA, the CDR3 is TGTGCCAGCTCACCAAGGTCCCCTAGCAATGCCAAAAACATTCAGTACTTC. This encodes CASSPRSPSNAKNIQYF. This chain uses TRBV18 with TRBJ2-4, with TRBD2 as a possible D gene (5 bases). CDR3 length equals 17 residues. Germline-derived CDR1 and CDR2 are KGHSH and LQKENI. V dropped 2 bases and J dropped 1 base, with 15 bases sitting between them.

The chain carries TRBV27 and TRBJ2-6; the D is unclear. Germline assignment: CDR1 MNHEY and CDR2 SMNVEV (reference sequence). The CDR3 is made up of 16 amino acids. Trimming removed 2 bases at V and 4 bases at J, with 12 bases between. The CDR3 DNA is TGTGCCAGCAGTTTAAATTTGGGCGCCGGGGCCAACGTCCTGACTTTC. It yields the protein CASSLNLGAGANVLTF.

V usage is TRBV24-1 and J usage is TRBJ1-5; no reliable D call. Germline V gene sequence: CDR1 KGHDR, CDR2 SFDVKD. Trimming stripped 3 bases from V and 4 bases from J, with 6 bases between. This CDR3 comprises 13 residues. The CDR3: CATSDLENQPQHF. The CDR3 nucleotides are TGTGCCACCAGTGATCTAGAAAATCAGCCCCAGCATTTT.

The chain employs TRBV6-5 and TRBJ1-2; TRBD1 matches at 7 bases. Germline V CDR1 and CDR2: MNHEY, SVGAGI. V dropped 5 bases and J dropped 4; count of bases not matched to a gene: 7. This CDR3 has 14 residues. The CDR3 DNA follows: TGTGCCAGCAGTAGGGAAACAGGGGCCTATGGCTACACCTTC. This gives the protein CASSRETGAYGYTF.

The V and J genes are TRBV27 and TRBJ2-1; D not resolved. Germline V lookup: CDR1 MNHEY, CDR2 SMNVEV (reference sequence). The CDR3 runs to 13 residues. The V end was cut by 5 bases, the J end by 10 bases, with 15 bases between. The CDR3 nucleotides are TGTGCCAGCAGTCCCGACTGGCTCGGGGAGCAGTTCTTC. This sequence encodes CASSPDWLGEQFF.

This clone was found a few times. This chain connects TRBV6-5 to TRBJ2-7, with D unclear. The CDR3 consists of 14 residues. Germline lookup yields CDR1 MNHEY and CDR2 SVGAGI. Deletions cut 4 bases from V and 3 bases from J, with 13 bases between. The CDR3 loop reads CASSSPELYYEQYF. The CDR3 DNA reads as TGTGCCAGCAGTTCTCCCGAACTGTACTACGAGCAGTACTTC.